This T cell receptor beta chain was sequenced for a study of cytomegalovirus exposure and HLA in healthy donors. Points from the study as a whole: Three chains linked to CMV were shown in vitro to be specific for CMV antigens. Within an earlier analysis, most TCR beta V segments proved productive either about 87% or about 30% of the time. Per a later analysis, 15,000 to 20,000 TCR beta sequences showed association with HLA alleles at 0.05 false discovery rate.

In regard to this clone: Its antigen is currently unknown.

The PCR had 60 Vbeta and 13 Jbeta primers. The protocol was immunoSEQ multiplex PCR, while the TCRdb copy is restricted to in-frame clones and leaves out a portion. The sample contains about 170,000 clones, about four fifths of which appear only once. From germline, CDR1 is LNHDA and CDR2 SQIVND (reference sequence). The CDR3 has 13 amino acids. V was trimmed by 8 bases and J by 2 bases, leaving 13 bases between them. The V gene is TRBV19, the J gene TRBJ2-7; D may be TRBD2 (6 bases). The receptor comes from a male donor in good health and CMV-seronegative. The sample comprised PBMCs. The CDR3 loop is CASAGSIPYEQYF. DNA of the CDR3: TGTGCCAGTGCGGGGAGCATCCCCTACGAGCAGTACTTC. Using reference TRBV19 and TRBJ2-7 for the parts outside the CDR3, the full variable domain is DGGITQSPKYLFRKEGQNVTLSCEQNLNHDAMYWYRQDPGQGLRLIYYSQIVNDFQKGDIAEGYSVSREKKESFPLTVTSAQKNPTAFYLCASAGSIPYEQYFGPGTRLTVT.